The 12 T cell receptor beta chains below all came from one sample that was sequenced in a study of beta chain features in type 1 diabetes. Sequenced material consisted of expressed TCRB transcripts (all of the isolated RNA was reverse transcribed). TCRdb's copy holds only in-frame clones and misses some; the assay was immunoSEQ multiplex PCR. Counted here are 13,000 to 15,000 clones, roughly 67% occurring once; the ten biggest clones make up about 0.54%. Study-wide results and caveats: Patients with Type 1 diabetes showed moderately but significantly shorter TCRB CDR3s in all four CD4+ subsets.

Their target antigens are unknown. Material for sequencing was stem cell memory CD4+ T cells from blood. The receptors derive from a woman aged 18-29 years with type 1 diabetes.

This clone occurred a few times. This chain connects TRBV11-2 to TRBJ2-5; 10 bases are shared with TRBD2. This CDR3 is 16 amino acids long. Germline V gene sequence: CDR1 SGHAT, CDR2 FQNNGV. V trimming: 5 bases; J trimming: 5 bases; junction bases outside the gene matches: 11. In DNA form, the CDR3 reads TGTGCCAGCAGCCCCGCCGCGCTAGCGGGGGTGGAGACCCAGTACTTC. This codes for CASSPAALAGVETQYF.

The chain has TRBV7-3 and TRBJ2-1; 10 bases fit TRBD1. The CDR3 consists of 15 residues. Germline loops: CDR1 SGHTA, CDR2 FQGTGA. V gave up 5 bases and J gave up 7 bases; unmatched junction bases: 8. The DNA for the CDR3 is TGTGCCAGCAGCGCGACAGGGGGCGCGAATAATGAGCAGTTCTTC. The encoded protein is CASSATGGANNEQFF.

This clone has just a few counts. The CDR3 nucleotides read TGTGCCAGCAGCCTAACGGACAGCAACACCGGGGAGCTGTTTTTT. Amino acids: CASSLTDSNTGELFF. The chain employs TRBV11-3 and TRBJ2-2; tentatively, D is TRBD1 (6 bases). V was clipped by 5 bases and J by 2 bases, with 12 bases between them. Germline assignment: CDR1 SGHNT and CDR2 YENEEA. This CDR3 region has 15 residues. The whole variable domain, remainder taken from reference TRBV11-3 and TRBJ2-2, is EAGVVQSPRYKIIEKKQPVAFWCNPISGHNTLYWYLQNLGQGPELLIRYENEEAVDDSQLPKDRFSAERLKGVDSTLKIQPAELGDSAVYLCASSLTDSNTGELFFGEGSRLTVL.

This sequence joins TRBV7-9 and TRBJ2-3; 7 bases align to TRBD1. V lost 4 bases, J lost 3 bases, and 16 bases stayed unmatched. CDR1 and CDR2 from the germline V gene are SEHNR and FQNEAQ (reference sequence). The CDR3 length is 18 residues. CDR3 residues: CASSSRLRTGKATDTQYF. CDR3 coding DNA: TGTGCCAGCAGCTCACGTCTTCGGACAGGAAAGGCAACAGATACGCAGTATTTT.

J is TRBJ2-3 and V is TRBV6-1; no reliable D call. The V and J ends lost 8 bases and 6 bases respectively, with 9 bases between them. Germline CDR1 is MNHNS and CDR2 is SASEGT. The CDR3 totals 11 residues. Here the CDR3 DNA reads TGTGCCAGCTCCCCCCGGGATACGCAGTATTTT. Translation: CASSPRDTQYF.

The rearrangement joins TRBV19 to TRBJ1-2; 8 bases match TRBD1. This CDR3 has 12 residues. The germline V gene has CDR1 LNHDA and CDR2 SQIVND (reference sequence). Unmatched junction bases numbered 4, after V lost 5 bases and J lost 8 bases. The CDR3 loop reads CASSVRDRGYTF. The CDR3 DNA sequence: TGTGCCAGTAGTGTTCGGGACAGGGGCTACACCTTC.

The chain joins TRBV5-1 to TRBJ2-3; 11 positions match TRBD2. Germline V gene lookup returns CDR1 SGHRS and CDR2 YFSETQ. CDR3 length: 17 residues. The J segment lost 4 bases and the V segment lost 4 bases, leaving 11 bases of the junction unmatched. CDR3 region: CASSPKWLAGGSDTQYF. The CDR3 DNA is TGCGCCAGCAGCCCAAAGTGGTTAGCGGGAGGGTCAGATACGCAGTATTTT.

The sample holds a few counts of this clone. The chain links TRBV5-4 to TRBJ2-5; 7 nucleotides match TRBD2. V was pared by 3 bases and J by 4 bases, with 9 bases of the junction left unmatched. Germline V gives CDR1 SGHNT, CDR2 YYREEE (reference sequence). There are 15 residues in the CDR3. Written as DNA, the CDR3 is TGTGCCAGCAGCTCGTGGGAGGGCCGGGGAGAGACCCAGTACTTC. Translated, it gives CASSSWEGRGETQYF.

The V gene is TRBV10-3, the J gene TRBJ2-7, with D unclear. The CDR3 is made up of 14 amino acids. Trimming left V 3 bases short and J 0 bases short, with 9 bases between. Per the germline V gene, CDR1 is ENHRY and CDR2 is SYGVKD. The chain's CDR3 is CAISERSNSYEQYF. DNA of the CDR3: TGTGCCATCAGTGAAAGGAGCAACTCCTACGAGCAGTACTTC.

The V and J genes are TRBV10-3 and TRBJ2-3, with 11 bases aligning to TRBD2. This CDR3 spans 16 amino acids. V trimming: 6 bases; J trimming: 3 bases; junction bases outside the gene matches: 8. CDR1 and CDR2 (germline): ENHRY, SYGVKD. CDR3 in amino acids: CAISTVSGGATDTQYF. The CDR3 coding sequence is TGTGCCATCAGCACTGTTAGCGGGGGGGCTACAGATACGCAGTATTTT.

This chain links TRBV30 with TRBJ1-1; D is uncertain. The CDR3 is 15 amino acids. With 1 base removed from V and 5 bases from J, the gap between germline ends came to 17 bases. Germline V gives CDR1 GTSNPN, CDR2 SVGIG (reference sequence). CDR3 region: CAWSEKIGPGTEAFF. CDR3 in DNA: TGTGCCTGGAGTGAGAAAATCGGCCCGGGGACTGAAGCTTTCTTT.

V gene TRBV19 combines with J gene TRBJ2-7; D is unresolved. The germline V gene encodes CDR1 LNHDA and CDR2 SQIVND (reference sequence). CDR3 length: 15 residues. Between the trimmed V and J ends, which lost 6 bases and 3 bases, there was a span of 18 bases. CDR3 sequence reads: CASRQVPLLGYEQYF. DNA of the CDR3: TGTGCCAGTAGGCAGGTACCACTTCTTGGCTACGAGCAGTACTTC.